The next 17 T cell receptor beta chains were all read from a single sample in a study of blood T cell repertoires in COVID-19. Sequencing was performed with immunoSEQ multiplex PCR; in TCRdb, only in-frame clones are kept and a portion is missing. The table has 65,000 to 70,000 clones, more than 70% seen once. Source material: peripheral blood. The source is a woman aged 55-69 years with acute or convalescent COVID-19.

This clone was observed a handful of times. The V gene is TRBV5-4, the J gene TRBJ1-6, with TRBD1 matching 10 bases. Per the germline V gene, CDR1 is SGHNT and CDR2 is YYREEE (reference sequence). The CDR3 is 15 amino acids. Losses at the gene ends were 2 bases for V and 9 bases for J; bases not matched to a gene: 5. The DNA of the CDR3 is TGTGCCAGCAGCTTCTTCCGGGACAGGGGTTCACCCCTCCACTTT. This sequence encodes CASSFFRDRGSPLHF.

V gene TRBV5-1 combines with J gene TRBJ1-2, with TRBD1 matching 7 bases. The germline V gene has CDR1 SGHRS and CDR2 YFSETQ. This CDR3 is built from 13 residues. The ends lost 0 bases at V and 9 bases at J; junction bases unmatched: 5. The CDR3 nucleotides read TGCGCCAGCAGCTTGGGACAGGGCAATAGCTACACCTTC. Amino acids: CASSLGQGNSYTF.

V gene TRBV5-4 combines with J gene TRBJ2-6; TRBD1 might be the D (6 bases). V gave up 0 bases and J gave up 0 bases, with 10 bases separating them. Germline loops: CDR1 SGHNT, CDR2 YYREEE (reference sequence). The CDR3 spans 17 residues. The CDR3 DNA reads TGTGCCAGCAGCTTGGGGACAGCATTCTCTGGGGCCAACGTCCTGACTTTC. Translation: CASSLGTAFSGANVLTF.

The gene calls are TRBV5-1 and TRBJ1-1; TRBD1 is a possible D gene (6 bases). Trimming cost V 2 bases and J 11 bases, with 16 bases left between them. This CDR3 is built from 13 residues. The V gene's germline CDR1 is SGHRS and CDR2 YFSETQ. The CDR3 spells CASSLRTVSDAFF. As DNA, the CDR3 is TGCGCCAGCAGCTTAAGGACAGTGTCAGATGCTTTCTTT.

The chain employs TRBV3-1 (or the pseudogene TRBV3-2) and TRBJ1-2; D might be TRBD1 (5 bases). The germline V gene encodes CDR1 LGHDT and CDR2 YNNKEL (reference sequence). The CDR3 consists of 14 residues. V dropped 3 bases and J dropped 2 bases, with 10 bases sitting between them. The CDR3 DNA sequence: TGTGCCAGCAGCCATCGGGGGGGGAACTATGGCTACACCTTC. Translated: CASSHRGGNYGYTF.

This clone was counted once. DNA of the CDR3: TGTGCTAGTGGCCCCCGACTGAGAGCGAACACCGGGGAGCTGTTTTTT. Translated: CASGPRLRANTGELFF. The chain combines TRBV12-5 with TRBJ2-2; D unresolved. Trimming took 6 bases from V and 0 from J, leaving 14 bases between them. The germline V gene has CDR1 LGHNT and CDR2 FRNRAP. The length of the CDR3 is 16 residues. Looking up the rest from reference TRBV12-5 and TRBJ2-2 gives the full variable domain: DARVTQTPRHKVTEMGQEVTMRCQPILGHNTVFWYRQTMMQGLELLAYFRNRAPLDDSGMPKDRFSAEMPDATLATLKIQPSEPRDSAVYFCASGPRLRANTGELFFGEGSRLTVL.

The chain has TRBV7-9 and TRBJ2-7; D might be TRBD1 (6 bases). Germline loops: CDR1 SEHNR, CDR2 FQNEAQ (reference sequence). The CDR3 length is 13 residues. V lost 3 bases, J lost 2 bases, and 8 bases lay in between. CDR3 protein: CASSLNRAYEQYF. DNA for the CDR3: TGTGCCAGCAGCTTGAACAGGGCCTACGAGCAGTACTTC.

Within the sample, this clone is medium-sized. The rearrangement joins TRBV27 to TRBJ2-2, with TRBD1 as a possible D gene (6 bases). V lost 3 bases and J lost 6, with 14 bases in between. The CDR3 extends over 15 amino acids. The germline V gene encodes CDR1 MNHEY and CDR2 SMNVEV (reference sequence). Here the CDR3 reads CASSLRTDSPGELFF. As DNA, the CDR3 is TGTGCCAGCAGTTTGAGGACAGACAGCCCCGGGGAGCTGTTTTTT.

The sample holds a few counts of this clone. This sequence joins TRBV19 and TRBJ1-1, with 7 bases that match TRBD1. Trimming removed 3 bases from V and 4 bases from J; junction bases left unmatched: 5. CDR1 is LNHDA, CDR2 SQIVND, per germline (reference sequence). The CDR3 has 14 amino acids. CDR3 in amino acids: CASSIGQGVTEAFF. CDR3 DNA: TGTGCCAGTAGTATTGGCCAGGGGGTCACTGAAGCTTTCTTT.

For the CDR3, the DNA is TGCGCCAGCAGTACAGACAGGGCCGCCTACAATGAGCAGTTCTTC. It codes for CASSTDRAAYNEQFF. This rearrangement joins TRBV4-1 to TRBJ2-1, with TRBD1 matching 7 bases. Germline loops: CDR1 MGHRA, CDR2 YSYEKL. CDR3 length: 15 residues. V trimming: 6 bases; J trimming: 2 bases; junction bases outside the gene matches: 7.

This chain joins TRBV6-2 or TRBV6-3 and TRBJ1-1; the D is unclear. V gave up 2 bases and J gave up 1 base, with 5 bases separating them. This CDR3 spans 13 amino acids. Germline assignment: CDR1 MNHEY and CDR2 SVGEGT. The CDR3 nucleotides read TGTGCCAGCAGTTACGGAGGGAACACTGAAGCTTTCTTT. It is translated as CASSYGGNTEAFF.

The chain recombines TRBV4-3 with TRBJ2-3; D perhaps matches TRBD2 (6 bases). Looked up from germline, CDR1 is LGHNA and CDR2 is YSLEER. The V gene lost 0 bases and the J gene lost 4 bases, with 17 bases spanning the gap. The CDR3 has 17 amino acids. CDR3 in amino acids: CASSQEARSGTPDTQYF. CDR3 DNA sequence: TGCGCCAGCAGCCAAGAAGCGAGGTCAGGGACTCCAGATACGCAGTATTTT.

The CDR3 region is CASRLDSRQYF. The CDR3, as DNA: TGTGCCAGCAGGTTGGACAGCCGGCAGTATTTT. J is TRBJ2-3 and V is TRBV7-3; tentatively, D is TRBD1 (6 bases). The CDR3 loop spans 11 amino acids. The V gene's germline CDR1 is SGHTA and CDR2 FQGTGA. Trimming took off 6 bases at V and 11 bases at J, with 12 bases between the two ends.

V gene TRBV7-9 combines with J gene TRBJ1-2; the match to TRBD1 covers 8 bases. Germline CDR1 SEHNR, CDR2 FQNEAQ (reference sequence). The CDR3 spans 16 residues. V dropped 4 bases and J dropped 4; count of bases not matched to a gene: 11. The CDR3 DNA is TGTGCCAGCAGCTCCGTTGACAGGGGTTTCCCCTATGGCTACACCTTC. Translated: CASSSVDRGFPYGYTF.

This chain links TRBV7-2 with TRBJ1-2; D is perhaps TRBD1 (5 bases). The CDR3 has 16 amino acids. The germline V gene has CDR1 SGHTA and CDR2 FQGNSA. The V end lost 5 bases, the J end lost 5 bases, and 21 bases lay between the germline ends. The CDR3 bases are TGTGCCAGCAGCCCAGGGTCGTGGGCAGGGCAGTATGGCTACACCTTC. Protein: CASSPGSWAGQYGYTF.

J is TRBJ2-7 and V is TRBV30; TRBD1 is a possible D gene (6 bases). Deletions cut 5 bases from V and 3 bases from J, with 14 bases between. Germline values: CDR1 GTSNPN, CDR2 SVGIG (reference sequence). The CDR3 totals 13 residues. The CDR3, as DNA: TGTGCCTGGGGAATAGGGGGAGACTACGAGCAGTACTTC. Translating it yields CAWGIGGDYEQYF.

The gene calls are TRBV7-9 and TRBJ2-7, with 8 bases fitting TRBD1. Trimming at V came to 5 bases and at J to 5 bases, leaving 11 bases not matched to a gene. There are 15 residues in the CDR3. Germline lookup yields CDR1 SEHNR and CDR2 FQNEAQ (reference sequence). The CDR3 DNA reads as TGTGCCAGCAGCCCATACGGACAGGGATCCCACGAGCAGTACTTC. Encoded protein: CASSPYGQGSHEQYF. Together with reference TRBV7-9 and TRBJ2-7, the CDR3 gives the full variable domain: DTGVSQNPRHKITKRGQNVTFRCDPISEHNRLYWYRQTLGQGPEFLTYFQNEAQLEKSRLLSDRFSAERPKGSFSTLEIQRTEQGDSAMYLCASSPYGQGSHEQYFGPGTRLTVT.